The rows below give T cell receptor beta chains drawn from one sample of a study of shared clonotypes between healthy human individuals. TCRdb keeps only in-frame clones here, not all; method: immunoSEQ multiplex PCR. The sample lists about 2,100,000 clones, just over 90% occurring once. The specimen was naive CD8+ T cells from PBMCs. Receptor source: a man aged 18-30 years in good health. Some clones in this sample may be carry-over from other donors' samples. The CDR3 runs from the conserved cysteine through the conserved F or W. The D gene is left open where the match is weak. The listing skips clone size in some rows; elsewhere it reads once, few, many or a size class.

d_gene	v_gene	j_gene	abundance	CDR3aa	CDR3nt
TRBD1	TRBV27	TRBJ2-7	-	CASGSGTEYF	TGTGCCAGCGGATCCGGGACAGAGTACTTC
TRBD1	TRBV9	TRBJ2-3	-	CASSTSYRTGSSDTQYF	TGTGCCAGCAGCACCAGCTACCGGACAGGGTCCTCAGATACGCAGTATTTT
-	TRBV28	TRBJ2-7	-	CASSLYRDSYEQYF	TGTGCCAGCAGTTTATACAGGGATTCCTACGAGCAGTACTTC
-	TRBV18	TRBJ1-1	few	CASSPPSQFEAFF	TGTGCCAGCTCACCACCGTCCCAGTTTGAAGCTTTCTTT
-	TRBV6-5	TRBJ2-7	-	CASSYGPSYEQYF	TGTGCCAGCAGTTACGGTCCATCATACGAGCAGTACTTC
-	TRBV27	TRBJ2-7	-	CASSLQGGSYEQYF	TGTGCCAGCAGTTTACAGGGGGGCAGCTACGAGCAGTACTTC
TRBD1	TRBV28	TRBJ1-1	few	CATRVGQVGTEAFF	TGTGCCACAAGGGTGGGACAGGTGGGCACTGAAGCTTTCTTT
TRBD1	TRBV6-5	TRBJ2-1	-	CASRNDRGSYNEQFF	TGTGCCAGCAGGAATGACAGGGGCTCCTACAATGAGCAGTTCTTC
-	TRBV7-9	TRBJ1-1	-	CASSPEAAFF	TGTGCCAGCAGCCCAGAGGCAGCTTTCTTT
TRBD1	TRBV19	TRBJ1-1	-	CASRAQGTVGTEAFF	TGTGCCAGTAGGGCACAGGGGACCGTGGGCACTGAAGCTTTCTTT
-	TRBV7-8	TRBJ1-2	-	CASSLVGSTGYGYTF	TGTGCCAGCAGCTTAGTAGGTTCGACTGGGTATGGCTACACCTTC
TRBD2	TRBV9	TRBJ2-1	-	CASSVGNRREGLDEQFF	TGTGCCAGCAGCGTAGGAAACCGGAGGGAGGGACTCGATGAGCAGTTCTTC
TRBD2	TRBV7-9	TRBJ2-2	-	CASSIPAGGIPNTGELFF	TGTGCCAGCAGCATACCAGCGGGAGGAATCCCGAACACCGGGGAGCTGTTTTTT
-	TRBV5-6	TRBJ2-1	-	CASSLEFGQNYNEQFF	TGTGCCAGCAGCTTGGAGTTCGGACAGAACTACAATGAGCAGTTCTTC
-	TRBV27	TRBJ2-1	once	CASSLRASSYNEQFF	TGTGCCAGCAGTTTACGAGCGAGCTCCTACAATGAGCAGTTCTTC
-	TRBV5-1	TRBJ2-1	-	CASSPPHVGSLFVNEQFF	TGCGCCAGCAGCCCCCCCCACGTCGGGAGCTTATTTGTTAATGAGCAGTTCTTC
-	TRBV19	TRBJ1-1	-	CASSITEILNTEAFF	TGTGCCAGTAGTATTACGGAGATTTTGAACACTGAAGCTTTCTTT
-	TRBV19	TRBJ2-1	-	CASSGLATTPGHNEQFF	TGTGCCAGTAGCGGGCTAGCGACTACCCCTGGGCACAATGAGCAGTTCTTC
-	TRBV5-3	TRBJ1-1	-	CARSLVGGKQIPMNTEAFF	TGTGCCAGAAGCTTGGTTGGGGGGAAACAAATCCCCATGAACACTGAAGCTTTCTTT
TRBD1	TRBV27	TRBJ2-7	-	CASSGGQVAYEQYF	TGTGCCAGCAGTGGTGGACAGGTAGCCTACGAGCAGTACTTC
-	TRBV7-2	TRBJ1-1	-	CASSAESAVNTEAFF	TGTGCCAGCAGCGCAGAGTCAGCAGTTAACACTGAAGCTTTCTTT
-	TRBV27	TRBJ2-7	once	CASSFGGSGYNEQYF	TGTGCCAGCAGTTTTGGGGGGAGCGGCTATAACGAGCAGTACTTC
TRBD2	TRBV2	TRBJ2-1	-	CASMERQPSGSPNEQFF	TGTGCCAGCATGGAAAGACAACCTAGCGGGAGTCCCAATGAGCAGTTCTTC
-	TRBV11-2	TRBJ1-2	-	CASSLAGGGNYGYTF	TGTGCCAGCAGCCTTGCTGGGGGGGGGAACTATGGCTACACCTTC
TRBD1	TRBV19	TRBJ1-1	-	CASSIVTGGLRAEAFF	TGTGCCAGTAGTATAGTAACAGGGGGCTTGCGGGCTGAAGCTTTCTTT
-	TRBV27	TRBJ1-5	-	CASSPLRDPNQPQHF	TGTGCCAGCAGCCCACTCCGGGACCCCAATCAGCCCCAGCATTTT
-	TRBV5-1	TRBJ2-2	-	CASSLVVVGQDSYANTGELFF	TGCGCCAGCAGCTTGGTTGTCGTTGGGCAGGACTCTTACGCGAACACCGGGGAGCTGTTTTTT
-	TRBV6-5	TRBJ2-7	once	CASSRTAVKEQYF	TGTGCCAGCTCCAGGACAGCGGTAAAGGAGCAGTACTTC
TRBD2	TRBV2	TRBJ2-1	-	CASLTSPYNEQFF	TGTGCCAGCCTGACTAGCCCCTACAATGAGCAGTTCTTC